This T cell receptor (beta chain) appears in the sequencing data of a study of blood T cell repertoires in COVID-19. Study details: There were acute and convalescent COVID-19 samples, and they came from the United States, Italy and Spain. In each case, the material was cDNA or gDNA derived from T cells, B-cell-depleted T cells, or PBMCs.

CDR3 length: 14 amino acids. Germline V gives CDR1 SNHLY, CDR2 FYNNEI. Trimming cost V 7 bases and J 2 bases, with 12 bases left between them. This clone was observed a single time. As processed by the authors: For nucleated cells, counts were estimated from reference gene primer amplification. Repertoires were generated with immunoSEQ multiplex PCR, while TCRdb's copy carries only in-frame clones and drops some. Clone size and V and J calls were adopted from that table, with D and trimming inferred from the DNA. The data show 230,000 or so clones, 84% seen once. Material for sequencing was peripheral blood. This sequence originates from a man in his thirties or forties with active or convalescent COVID-19. This chain links TRBV2 with TRBJ2-1; D may be TRBD1 (6 bases). CDR3 sequence (DNA): TGTGCCAGCAATGGGGGCCTTGCCTACAATGAGCAGTTCTTC. It codes for CASNGGLAYNEQFF.